The next 14 T cell receptor beta chains were all read from a single sample in a study of T-cell reconstitution after alpha-beta-depleted transplantation in children. Whole-study results and caveats: T cells produced anew were the main source of T-cell counts and diversity one year after transplant.

TCRbeta library preparation incorporated unique molecular identifiers. TCRdb reprocessed the PCR reads via MiXCR and lists one record per CDR3 protein. The sample shows 250,000 to 300,000 distinct CDR3 sequences, about 7.3% of them seen only once. Which antigens these TCRs recognize remains unknown. The sequencing used peripheral blood, collected 360 days after TCRalphabeta/CD19-depleted stem cell transplant. The receptors were gathered from a female patient between 2 and 10 years old who had a stem cell transplant for Fanconi anemia, so the T cells may come from the graft donor.

This clonotype has a count of ten or more. This chain uses TRBV6-5 with TRBJ2-1, with D possibly TRBD2 on 6 matching bases. The V and J ends lost 0 bases and 4 bases respectively, with 16 bases between them. The CDR3 runs 17 residues. Germline CDR1 reads MNHEY; CDR2 reads SVGAGI. The CDR3, as DNA: TGTGCCAGCAGTTACTCTGCCGGGGGACTCGGGTACAATGAGCAGTTCTTC. Its translation is CASSYSAGGLGYNEQFF.

There are many counts of this clonotype. The chain employs TRBV20-1 and TRBJ2-7; perhaps D is TRBD1 or TRBD2 (5 bases each). V was pared by 1 base and J by 5 bases, with 15 bases between. Germline V gene lookup returns CDR1 DFQATT and CDR2 SNEGSKA (reference sequence). This CDR3 is built from 14 residues. Written as DNA, the CDR3 is TGCAGTGCTAGAGGGGGACCGGGTGGAGACGAGCAGTACGTC. Protein sequence: CSARGGPGGDEQYV.

The table lists this clonotype with many counts. The rearrangement joins TRBV6-1 to TRBJ2-3; D not certain. Looked up from germline, CDR1 is MNHNS and CDR2 is SASEGT. Deletions cut 8 bases from V and 2 bases from J, with 11 bases between. The CDR3 runs 13 residues. Written as DNA, the CDR3 is TGTGCCAGCTGCAGTTCCGCCACAGATACGCAGTATTTT. Its translation: CASCSSATDTQYF.

There are many counts of this clonotype. The gene calls are TRBV4-1 and TRBJ2-7; tentatively, D is TRBD1 (6 bases). The V end lost 4 bases, the J end lost 3 bases, and 10 bases lay between the germline ends. CDR1 is MGHRA and CDR2 is YSYEKL in the germline V gene. The CDR3 contains 13 residues. The CDR3 sequence is CASSLRDNYEQYF. The CDR3 nucleotides read TGCGCCAGCAGCCTCCGGGACAACTACGAGCAGTACTTC.

This clonotype was observed at least ten times. The chain employs TRBV28 and TRBJ2-1; D is perhaps TRBD1 (6 bases). Per the germline V gene, CDR1 is MDHEN and CDR2 is SYDVKM. Trimming took 3 bases from V and 0 from J, leaving 9 bases between them. The CDR3 runs to 15 residues. The CDR3 loop is CASSLGAISYNEQFF. DNA of the CDR3: TGTGCCAGCAGTTTGGGGGCAATCTCCTACAATGAGCAGTTCTTC.

This clonotype was found many times. The chain links TRBV5-1 to TRBJ2-2; D unclear. This CDR3 region has 15 residues. The germline CDR1 and CDR2 sequences are SGHRS and YFSETQ. V was trimmed by 7 bases and J by 0 bases, leaving 13 bases between them. The CDR3, as DNA: TGCGCCAGCCGCGGACCGGACCCGAACACCGGGGAGCTGTTTTTT. Residues: CASRGPDPNTGELFF.

This clonotype showed up just a few times. The chain combines TRBV30 with TRBJ2-2; D call uncertain. In germline, CDR1 is GTSNPN, CDR2 SVGIG (reference sequence). This CDR3 is 13 amino acids long. The V gene lost 4 bases and the J gene lost 4 bases, with 10 bases spanning the gap. The CDR3: CAWTGRSTGELFF. The CDR3 nucleotides are TGTGCCTGGACTGGGCGGTCCACCGGGGAGCTGTTTTTT.

This clonotype was observed a handful of times. The chain has TRBV20-1 and TRBJ2-7, with TRBD1 as a possible D gene (6 bases). This CDR3 region has 14 residues. Trimming shortened V by 3 bases and J by 1 base, and 13 bases separated the two germline ends. Germline CDR1 reads DFQATT; CDR2 reads SNEGSKA (reference sequence). The CDR3 sequence: CSARMGARSYEQYF. The CDR3 DNA is TGCAGTGCTAGGATGGGGGCGCGATCCTACGAGCAGTACTTC.

This clonotype has more than one count but fewer than ten. The J gene is TRBJ1-6, the V gene TRBV7-9; 10 bases align to TRBD1. The CDR3 has 14 residues. J was trimmed by 10 bases and V by 5 bases; bases with no gene match: 5. CDR1 is SEHNR, CDR2 FQNEAQ, per germline (reference sequence). CDR3 sequence reads: CASSPGQGFSPLHF. The CDR3 DNA follows: TGTGCCAGCAGCCCGGGACAGGGGTTCTCACCCCTCCACTTT.

This clonotype was seen at least ten times. This chain connects TRBV7-8 to TRBJ2-2; D is unresolved. The germline CDR1 and CDR2 sequences are SGHVS and FQNEAQ. The CDR3 extends over 14 amino acids. V lost 3 bases and J lost 2, with 7 bases in between. CDR3 nucleotide sequence: TGTGCCAGCAGCTTGGACCTAAACACCGGGGAGCTGTTTTTT. The encoded protein is CASSLDLNTGELFF.

A word on this clonotype: A read error may be the cause here, since a much bigger clone is one base away. The chain uses TRBV7-8 and TRBJ2-1; D remains ambiguous. Germline V gives CDR1 SGHVS, CDR2 FQNEAQ. CDR3 length: 14 amino acids. V lost 1 base and J lost 6, with 10 bases in between. The CDR3 coding sequence is TGTGCCAGCAGCTTAGTGCGTCAGACCAATGAGCAGTTCTTC. It is translated as CASSLVRQTNEQFF.

The chain joins TRBV6-2 or TRBV6-3 to TRBJ2-5; 9 nucleotides agree with TRBD2. The ends lost 2 bases at V and 0 bases at J; junction bases unmatched: 4. Germline V lookup: CDR1 MNHEY, CDR2 SVGEGT. The CDR3 totals 16 residues. The CDR3 nucleotides read TGTGCCAGCAGTTACGGGCTAGCGGGGTACCAAGAGACCCAGTACTTC. This encodes CASSYGLAGYQETQYF.

At least ten counts were recorded for this clonotype. The chain uses TRBV20-1 and TRBJ1-5; TRBD1 aligns across 7 bases. CDR1 is DFQATT and CDR2 is SNEGSKA in the germline V gene (reference sequence). With 5 bases clipped from V and 1 base from J, the junction kept 8 bases outside the gene matches. The CDR3 sequence is 15 residues long. CDR3 nucleotide sequence: TGCAGTGCTCCGACCCCACAGGGGAGCAATCAGCCCCAGCATTTT. Amino acids: CSAPTPQGSNQPQHF.

The count of this clonotype is one. The V gene is TRBV19, the J gene TRBJ2-3; no clear D gene. Trimming stripped 4 bases from V and 7 bases from J, with 24 bases between. Germline lookup yields CDR1 LNHDA and CDR2 SQIVND (reference sequence). The CDR3 runs to 17 residues. CDR3 loop: CASSTGPRALMGNTQYF. The DNA of the CDR3 is TGTGCCAGTAGTACCGGCCCCCGGGCCCTTATGGGAAATACGCAGTATTTT.